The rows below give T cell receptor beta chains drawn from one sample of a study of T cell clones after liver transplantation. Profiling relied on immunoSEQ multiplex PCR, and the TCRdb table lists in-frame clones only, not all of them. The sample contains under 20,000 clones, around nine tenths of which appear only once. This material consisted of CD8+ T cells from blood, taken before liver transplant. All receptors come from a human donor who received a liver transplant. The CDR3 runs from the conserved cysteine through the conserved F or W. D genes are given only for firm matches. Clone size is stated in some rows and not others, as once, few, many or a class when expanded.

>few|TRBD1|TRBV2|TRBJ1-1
CASGQGNTEAFF
TGTGCCAGCGGACAGGGGAACACTGAAGCTTTCTTT
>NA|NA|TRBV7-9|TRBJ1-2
CASSKGFYGYTF
TGTGCCAGCAGCAAGGGGTTCTATGGCTACACCTTC
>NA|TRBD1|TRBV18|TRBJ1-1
CASSTSGGSETEAFF
TGTGCCAGCTCAACTTCAGGGGGCAGTGAGACTGAAGCTTTCTTT
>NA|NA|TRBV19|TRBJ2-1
CASSIGGQPYNEQFF
TGTGCCAGTAGTATAGGTGGACAGCCCTACAATGAGCAGTTCTTC
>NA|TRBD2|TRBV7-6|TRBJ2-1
CASSSLAGWGEQFF
TGTGCCAGCAGCAGCTTAGCGGGATGGGGTGAGCAGTTCTTC
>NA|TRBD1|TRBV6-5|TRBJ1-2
CASSFFPGGRDYGYTF
TGTGCCAGCAGTTTTTTTCCAGGGGGAAGGGACTATGGCTACACCTTC
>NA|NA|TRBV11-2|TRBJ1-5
CASSLDPGVNQPQHF
TGTGCCAGCAGCTTAGATCCGGGGGTAAATCAGCCCCAGCATTTT
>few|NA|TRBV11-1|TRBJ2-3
CASSLGVWEVPDTQYF
TGTGCCAGCAGCCTGGGCGTGTGGGAGGTGCCAGATACGCAGTATTTT
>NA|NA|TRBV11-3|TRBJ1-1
CASSLDKIGDTEAFF
TGTGCCAGCAGCTTAGATAAAATTGGAGACACTGAAGCTTTCTTT
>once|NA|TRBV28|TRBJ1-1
CASSLNRKGRMNTEAFF
TGTGCCAGCAGTTTAAATCGTAAGGGGCGGATGAACACTGAAGCTTTCTTT
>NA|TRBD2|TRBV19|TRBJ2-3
CASSIGRELDTQYF
TGTGCCAGTAGTATAGGGCGGGAGTTAGATACGCAGTATTTT
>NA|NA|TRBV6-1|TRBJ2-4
CASSEVQGHNIQYF
TGTGCCAGCAGTGAAGTACAGGGCCATAACATTCAGTACTTC
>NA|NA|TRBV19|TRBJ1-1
CASSLNQGTEAFF
TGTGCCAGTAGCCTTAACCAGGGAACTGAAGCTTTCTTT
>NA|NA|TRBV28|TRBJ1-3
CASTSGLTGNTIYF
TGTGCCAGCACCTCGGGTTTAACGGGAAACACCATATATTTT
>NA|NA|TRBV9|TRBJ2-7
CASSPGQNPLYEQYF
TGTGCCAGCAGCCCTGGACAGAACCCTCTTTACGAGCAGTACTTC
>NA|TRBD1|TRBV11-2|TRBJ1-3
CASSLDPTGALNTIYF
TGTGCCAGCAGCTTAGACCCGACAGGGGCCTTAAACACCATATATTTT
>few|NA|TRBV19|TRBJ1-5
CASSLNSNQPQHF
TGTGCCAGTAGTCTAAATAGCAATCAGCCCCAGCATTTT
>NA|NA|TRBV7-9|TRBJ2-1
CASSSRGGGPYNEQFF
TGTGCCAGCAGCTCGCGGGGTGGGGGACCGTACAATGAGCAGTTCTTC
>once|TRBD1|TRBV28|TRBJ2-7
CASTQLRDSPYEQYF
TGTGCCAGCACCCAACTCCGGGACAGCCCCTACGAGCAGTACTTC
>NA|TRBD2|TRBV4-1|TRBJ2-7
CASSLQRESVEQYF
TGCGCCAGCAGTCTTCAGCGGGAGAGTGTCGAGCAGTACTTC
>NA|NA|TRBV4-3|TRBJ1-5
CASSQDFSSRDGFNQPQHF
TGCGCCAGCAGCCAAGATTTTAGCTCTCGAGACGGATTCAATCAGCCCCAGCATTTT
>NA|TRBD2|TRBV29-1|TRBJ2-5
CSAGTSETQYF
TGCAGCGCCGGGACTAGCGAGACCCAGTACTTC
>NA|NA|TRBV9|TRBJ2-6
CASSVGPGANVLTF
TGTGCCAGCAGCGTGGGGCCCGGGGCCAACGTCCTGACTTTC
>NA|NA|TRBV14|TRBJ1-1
CASGTRMVPEAFF
TGTGCCAGCGGAACAAGAATGGTTCCTGAAGCTTTCTTT
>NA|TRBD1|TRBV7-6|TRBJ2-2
CASSLGTGGELFF
TGTGCCAGCAGCTTAGGGACAGGCGGGGAGCTGTTTTTT
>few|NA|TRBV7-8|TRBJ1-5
CASAPTDRRGGQPQHF
TGTGCCAGCGCTCCCACCGACAGGAGAGGTGGTCAGCCCCAGCATTTT
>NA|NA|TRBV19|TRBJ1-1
CASSIRSEFPNTEAFF
TGTGCCAGTAGTATCCGCTCCGAGTTCCCGAACACTGAAGCTTTCTTT
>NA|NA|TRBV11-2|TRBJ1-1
CASSPIQYPMNTEAFF
TGTGCCAGCAGCCCGATACAGTATCCCATGAACACTGAAGCTTTCTTT
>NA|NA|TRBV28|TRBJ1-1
CASRRTVSIPEAFF
TGTGCCAGCAGGAGAACAGTGAGTATCCCTGAAGCTTTCTTT
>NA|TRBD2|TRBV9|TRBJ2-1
CASSVGGRAGNEQFF
TGTGCCAGCAGCGTAGGCGGGAGGGCCGGTAATGAGCAGTTCTTC
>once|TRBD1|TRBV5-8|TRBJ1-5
CASSRRDRGHQPQHF
TGTGCCAGCAGCCGCCGGGACAGGGGACACCAGCCCCAGCATTTT
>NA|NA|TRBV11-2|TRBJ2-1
CASSPSSGEAYNEQFF
TGTGCCAGCAGCCCCTCTTCGGGAGAGGCCTACAATGAGCAGTTCTTC
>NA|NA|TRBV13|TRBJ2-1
CASSFFGGTQGFYNEQFF
TGTGCCAGCAGCTTTTTTGGCGGGACCCAAGGTTTCTACAATGAGCAGTTCTTC
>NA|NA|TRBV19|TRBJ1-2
CASSPGGRYGYTF
TGTGCCAGTAGTCCCGGGGGAAGGTATGGCTACACCTTC
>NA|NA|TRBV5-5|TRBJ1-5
CASSLDTKQPQHF
TGTGCCAGCAGCTTAGACACGAAGCAGCCCCAGCATTTT
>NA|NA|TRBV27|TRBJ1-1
CASSFSMGGNTEAFF
TGTGCCAGCAGTTTTAGCATGGGTGGGAACACTGAAGCTTTCTTT
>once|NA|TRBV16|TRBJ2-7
CASSPSPYEQYF
TGTGCCAGCAGCCCCAGCCCCTACGAGCAGTACTTC